This section outlines one TCR beta chain sequence together with its context. Antigen specificity is unknown. This sample was included in a study of T cell repertoires in cytomegalovirus infection. MiXCR, applied by TCRdb to the reads, yields one record per CDR3 protein. The table includes roughly 700,000 distinct CDR3 sequences, around 35% detected once. Germline CDR1 is MNHEY and CDR2 is SVGEGT. V dropped 1 base and J dropped 10 bases, with 14 bases sitting between them. This CDR3 has 14 amino acids. The study, taken as a whole, reports: Ex vivo responses were dominated by HLA-C-restricted CMV-specific TCR beta clonotypes.

The sequence came from a human donor in good health (CMV status not recorded). Some clones in this sample may be carry-over from other donors' samples. The starting material was cultured PBMCs, obtained from culture after CMV antigen stimulation. V gene TRBV6-2 or TRBV6-3 combines with J gene TRBJ2-1; tentative D call: TRBD2 (5 bases). The CDR3 coding sequence is TGTGCCAGCAGTTACTTGGCGCCGGGGAGCGAGCAGTTCTTC. Translated, it gives CASSYLAPGSEQFF.